The rows below give T cell receptor beta chains drawn from one sample of a study of T-cell memory formation after mild COVID-19. Each CDR3 protein gets one entry after TCRdb re-called the 5' RACE reads with MiXCR. Of 290,000 or so distinct CDR3 sequences listed, approximately 19% are singletons. The sequenced sample was PBMCs or a T cell subset sorted from them (not recorded which). These receptors came from a young man who had mild COVID-19 (a few samples of this study predate the infection). Cell type and time point are not known. The CDR3 runs from the conserved cysteine through the conserved F or W. Each record gives: D gene, J gene, V gene, clone size, CDR3 DNA, CDR3 protein. D genes are given only for firm matches. Rows give clone size only sometimes, using once, few, many, or a class for an expanded clone.

d_call: NA
j_call: TRBJ1-4
v_call: TRBV29-1
clone_size: few
cdr3_nt: TGCAGCGCGGCGGCAGGGGCTAATGAAAAACTGTTTTTT
cdr3_aa: CSAAAGANEKLFF

d_call: NA
j_call: TRBJ2-3
v_call: TRBV5-6
clone_size: NA
cdr3_nt: TGTGCCAGCAGTCCTCCTGAGGGCATTTTCGCAGATACGCAGTATTTT
cdr3_aa: CASSPPEGIFADTQYF

d_call: TRBD2
j_call: TRBJ2-3
v_call: TRBV20-1
clone_size: few
cdr3_nt: TGCAGTGCCTCGGTCCGGGCTAGCGGGGGGATAGATACGCAGTATTTT
cdr3_aa: CSASVRASGGIDTQYF

d_call: NA
j_call: TRBJ1-5
v_call: TRBV10-2
clone_size: NA
cdr3_nt: TGCGCCAGCAGTGATAACCAGTTCAATCAGCCCCAGCATTTT
cdr3_aa: CASSDNQFNQPQHF

d_call: TRBD1
j_call: TRBJ1-3
v_call: TRBV18
clone_size: NA
cdr3_nt: TGTGCCAGCTCAGAACGACAGGGGGCAGAAAACACCATATATTTT
cdr3_aa: CASSERQGAENTIYF

d_call: NA
j_call: TRBJ2-5
v_call: TRBV12-3/TRBV12-4
clone_size: NA
cdr3_nt: TGTGCCAGCAGTCGCGCAACAGGGTTGGGGGAGACCCAGTACTTC
cdr3_aa: CASSRATGLGETQYF

d_call: TRBD2
j_call: TRBJ2-5
v_call: TRBV6-5
clone_size: few
cdr3_nt: TGTGCCAGCAGACGCCTGGCGGGGGGAAACCAAGAGACCCAGTACTTC
cdr3_aa: CASRRLAGGNQETQYF

d_call: NA
j_call: TRBJ1-5
v_call: TRBV4-1
clone_size: NA
cdr3_nt: TGCGCCAGCAGCCTTGAGGCCAATCAGCCCCAGCATTTT
cdr3_aa: CASSLEANQPQHF

d_call: NA
j_call: TRBJ2-3
v_call: TRBV20-1
clone_size: few
cdr3_nt: TGCAGTGCTAAGTGGTCCACGAGCACAGATACGCAGTATTTT
cdr3_aa: CSAKWSTSTDTQYF

d_call: NA
j_call: TRBJ2-6
v_call: TRBV9
clone_size: few
cdr3_nt: TGTGCCAGCAGCGTAGTGGGATCTGGGGCCAACGTCCTGACTTTC
cdr3_aa: CASSVVGSGANVLTF

d_call: NA
j_call: TRBJ2-1
v_call: TRBV29-1
clone_size: NA
cdr3_nt: TGCAGCGTTGCCAGGGGGGGGGCCGCGAATGAGCAGTTCTTC
cdr3_aa: CSVARGGAANEQFF

d_call: TRBD1
j_call: TRBJ1-6
v_call: TRBV5-6
clone_size: NA
cdr3_nt: TGTGCCAGCAGCTGGGACAGGTCCGGACCCCTCCACTTT
cdr3_aa: CASSWDRSGPLHF

d_call: NA
j_call: TRBJ1-5
v_call: TRBV28
clone_size: few
cdr3_nt: TGTGCCAGCAGTCGGCACATAGGTAATCAGCCCCAGCATTTT
cdr3_aa: CASSRHIGNQPQHF

d_call: NA
j_call: TRBJ2-5
v_call: TRBV5-6
clone_size: many
cdr3_nt: TGTGCCAGCAGCTTTGACCTCTCTCAAGAGACCCAGTACTTC
cdr3_aa: CASSFDLSQETQYF

d_call: TRBD2
j_call: TRBJ2-1
v_call: TRBV5-1
clone_size: few
cdr3_nt: TGCGCCAGCAGCGAGGGACTAGCGACCTGGAATGAGCAGTTCTTC
cdr3_aa: CASSEGLATWNEQFF

d_call: TRBD2
j_call: TRBJ2-1
v_call: TRBV4-1
clone_size: few
cdr3_nt: TGCGCCAGCAGCCGTAGCCGGACTAGCGGGAATGAGCAGTTCTTC
cdr3_aa: CASSRSRTSGNEQFF

d_call: NA
j_call: TRBJ2-5
v_call: TRBV20-1
clone_size: NA
cdr3_nt: TGCAGTGCTGGGTCCGGGGCCCAAGAGACCCAGTACTTC
cdr3_aa: CSAGSGAQETQYF

d_call: TRBD2
j_call: TRBJ2-1
v_call: TRBV6-6
clone_size: few
cdr3_nt: TGTGCCAGCAGTTACTCTCCTCCTAGCGGGGTGTACAATGAGCAGTTCTTC
cdr3_aa: CASSYSPPSGVYNEQFF

d_call: TRBD1
j_call: TRBJ1-1
v_call: TRBV6-5
clone_size: NA
cdr3_nt: TGTGCCAGCAGTAAAGACAGGGGCGCGGACACTGAAGCTTTCTTT
cdr3_aa: CASSKDRGADTEAFF

d_call: TRBD2
j_call: TRBJ2-5
v_call: TRBV20-1
clone_size: few
cdr3_nt: TGCAGTGCTAGTAGCGGGGGGGCCGGAGAGACCCAGTACTTC
cdr3_aa: CSASSGGAGETQYF

d_call: NA
j_call: TRBJ2-3
v_call: TRBV10-1
clone_size: few
cdr3_nt: TGCGCCAGCAGCCGGGATCGAGTAAATACGCAGTATTTT
cdr3_aa: CASSRDRVNTQYF

d_call: NA
j_call: TRBJ1-2
v_call: TRBV18
clone_size: few
cdr3_nt: TGTGCCAGCTCACCACGGCGTACTGACAACTATGGCTACACCTTC
cdr3_aa: CASSPRRTDNYGYTF

d_call: NA
j_call: TRBJ1-2
v_call: TRBV7-2
clone_size: few
cdr3_nt: TGTGCCAGCAGCTTACTGGGCGGCAGCACTAACTATGGCTACACCTTC
cdr3_aa: CASSLLGGSTNYGYTF

d_call: NA
j_call: TRBJ1-6
v_call: TRBV7-9
clone_size: NA
cdr3_nt: TGTGCCAGCAGCTTAATGGAGGGCAATAATTCACCCCTCCACTTT
cdr3_aa: CASSLMEGNNSPLHF

d_call: NA
j_call: TRBJ1-2
v_call: TRBV4-1
clone_size: few
cdr3_nt: TGCGCCAGCAGCCCGCGCACGGGCCGAGGAGGCTATGGCTACACCTTC
cdr3_aa: CASSPRTGRGGYGYTF

d_call: NA
j_call: TRBJ2-5
v_call: TRBV5-1
clone_size: NA
cdr3_nt: TGCGCCAGCAGCCTTACTGGGACCCAGTACTTC
cdr3_aa: CASSLTGTQYF

d_call: NA
j_call: TRBJ1-2
v_call: TRBV29-1
clone_size: NA
cdr3_nt: TGCAGCGTTGTTAACTTCGGCCGACGAATTAAGGGGAATGACTATGGCTACACCTTC
cdr3_aa: CSVVNFGRRIKGNDYGYTF

d_call: TRBD1
j_call: TRBJ1-1
v_call: TRBV6-2/TRBV6-3
clone_size: NA
cdr3_nt: TGTGCCAGCAGTCCCCGGGACAGGTACTCTGAAGCTTTCTTT
cdr3_aa: CASSPRDRYSEAFF

d_call: NA
j_call: TRBJ2-1
v_call: TRBV20-1
clone_size: few
cdr3_nt: TGCAGTGCTAGCACGGAAATCCATTACAATGAGCAGTTCTTC
cdr3_aa: CSASTEIHYNEQFF

d_call: NA
j_call: TRBJ1-6
v_call: TRBV7-2
clone_size: few
cdr3_nt: TGTGCCAGCAGCTTAGATTTACAGAGACCCCTCCACTTT
cdr3_aa: CASSLDLQRPLHF

d_call: TRBD2
j_call: TRBJ2-7
v_call: TRBV7-6
clone_size: few
cdr3_nt: TGTGCCAGCAGCTTACGAGCGGGGGAGGACGAGCAGTACTTC
cdr3_aa: CASSLRAGEDEQYF

d_call: TRBD1
j_call: TRBJ2-1
v_call: TRBV5-1
clone_size: NA
cdr3_nt: TGCGCCAGCAGCACTCCGGGTGGGGACAGGGCATTTGGTGAGCAGTTCTTC
cdr3_aa: CASSTPGGDRAFGEQFF

d_call: NA
j_call: TRBJ2-5
v_call: TRBV5-1
clone_size: NA
cdr3_nt: TGCGCCAGCACCCCGGGACGGCAGTACCAAGAGACCCAGTACTTC
cdr3_aa: CASTPGRQYQETQYF

d_call: TRBD1
j_call: TRBJ2-3
v_call: TRBV5-1
clone_size: few
cdr3_nt: TGCGCCAGCAGCCTCTACAGGACAGGGAGCACAGATACGCAGTATTTT
cdr3_aa: CASSLYRTGSTDTQYF

d_call: NA
j_call: TRBJ2-3
v_call: TRBV12-3/TRBV12-4
clone_size: few
cdr3_nt: TGTGCCAGCAGGCCAGGGGCGACAGATACGCAGTATTTT
cdr3_aa: CASRPGATDTQYF

d_call: NA
j_call: TRBJ2-5
v_call: TRBV7-9
clone_size: NA
cdr3_nt: TGTGCCAGCAGCTTAATGGTCGGGGGGCGCGGAGAGACCCAGTACTTC
cdr3_aa: CASSLMVGGRGETQYF

d_call: NA
j_call: TRBJ1-5
v_call: TRBV12-3/TRBV12-4
clone_size: few
cdr3_nt: TGTGCCAGCAGTTTAAACAGCCCGAATCAGCCCCAGCATTTT
cdr3_aa: CASSLNSPNQPQHF

d_call: TRBD1
j_call: TRBJ2-7
v_call: TRBV5-6
clone_size: NA
cdr3_nt: TGTGCCAGCAGCTTGTTACAGGGGAACGAGCAGTACTTC
cdr3_aa: CASSLLQGNEQYF

d_call: NA
j_call: TRBJ2-2
v_call: TRBV7-8
clone_size: few
cdr3_nt: TGTGCCAGCAGCCCTAGGGACTTTCTAACCGGGGAGCTGTTTTTT
cdr3_aa: CASSPRDFLTGELFF

d_call: NA
j_call: TRBJ2-1
v_call: TRBV7-2
clone_size: few
cdr3_nt: TGTGCCAGCAGCTCCGTCACAGGGAATGAGCAGTTCTTC
cdr3_aa: CASSSVTGNEQFF

d_call: NA
j_call: TRBJ2-3
v_call: TRBV24-1
clone_size: few
cdr3_nt: TGTGCCAGCCAAGGGGTTGTGGGCACAGATACGCAGTATTTT
cdr3_aa: CASQGVVGTDTQYF

d_call: TRBD2
j_call: TRBJ2-1
v_call: TRBV9
clone_size: NA
cdr3_nt: TGTGCCAGCAGCGATACCACCGGGACTAGTCCTCACAATGAGCAGTTCTTC
cdr3_aa: CASSDTTGTSPHNEQFF

d_call: TRBD1
j_call: TRBJ1-5
v_call: TRBV20-1
clone_size: many
cdr3_nt: TGCAGTGCTAGAGAAAGGGACAGGTTCAATCAGCCCCAGCATTTT
cdr3_aa: CSARERDRFNQPQHF

d_call: NA
j_call: TRBJ1-1
v_call: TRBV5-1
clone_size: NA
cdr3_nt: TGCGCCAGCAGCTTTGGGACAATAAACACTGAAGCTTTCTTT
cdr3_aa: CASSFGTINTEAFF

d_call: TRBD2
j_call: TRBJ2-1
v_call: TRBV7-3
clone_size: few
cdr3_nt: TGTGCCAGCAGCCCAGGGACTAGCGGGGGCCCACTTGATGAGCAGTTCTTC
cdr3_aa: CASSPGTSGGPLDEQFF

d_call: NA
j_call: TRBJ2-3
v_call: TRBV18
clone_size: NA
cdr3_nt: TGTGCCAGCTCACAACTTCCTAGCACAGATACGCAGTATTTT
cdr3_aa: CASSQLPSTDTQYF

d_call: NA
j_call: TRBJ2-7
v_call: TRBV27
clone_size: few
cdr3_nt: TGTGCCAGCAGTCTGGGACGAGGGAGCTCCTACGAGCAGTACTTC
cdr3_aa: CASSLGRGSSYEQYF

d_call: TRBD1
j_call: TRBJ2-3
v_call: TRBV4-1
clone_size: many
cdr3_nt: TGCGCCAGTACAGGGGTGGAAGATACGCAGTATTTT
cdr3_aa: CASTGVEDTQYF

d_call: NA
j_call: TRBJ2-4
v_call: TRBV4-1
clone_size: NA
cdr3_nt: TGCGCCAGCAGTCGGGACCCCGCGGTAGACATTCAGTACTTC
cdr3_aa: CASSRDPAVDIQYF

d_call: TRBD1
j_call: TRBJ2-3
v_call: TRBV28
clone_size: few
cdr3_nt: TGTGCCATACAGGGGTACACAGATACGCAGTATTTT
cdr3_aa: CAIQGYTDTQYF

d_call: NA
j_call: TRBJ1-2
v_call: TRBV28
clone_size: few
cdr3_nt: TGTGCCAGCAGTTTAAACTCACTCAGGGTGCTCTATGGCTACACCTTC
cdr3_aa: CASSLNSLRVLYGYTF

d_call: NA
j_call: TRBJ2-3
v_call: TRBV7-2
clone_size: few
cdr3_nt: TGTGCCAGCAGCCGATGGTGGACAGATACGCAGTATTTT
cdr3_aa: CASSRWWTDTQYF

d_call: NA
j_call: TRBJ2-7
v_call: TRBV20-1
clone_size: many
cdr3_nt: TGCAGTGCCCCCAACAGGGACGGTGCCGACGAGCAGTACTTC
cdr3_aa: CSAPNRDGADEQYF